This note documents a single TCR beta chain sequence. Antigen: not known. This specimen comes from a study of cytomegalovirus exposure and HLA in healthy donors. The CDR3 is made up of 14 amino acids. V lost 2 bases and J lost 2; bases outside the gene matches: 1. In germline, CDR1 is ENHRY, CDR2 SYGVKD. Points from the study as a whole: A later analysis reportedly found that, within productive TCRs, an Asian-associated ancestry cluster had fewer N-insertions than the mean observed across the 666 donors. Analysis was performed later, and it showed HLA-associated TCR beta chains to be more clonally expanded than equally common others. According to an earlier analysis, most TCR beta V segments yielded productive rearrangements about 87% or about 30% of the time. Available immune exposure information was restricted to CMV serostatus only.

A multiplex PCR was run with 60 Vbeta primers and 13 Jbeta primers. TCRdb keeps only in-frame clones here, not all; method: immunoSEQ multiplex PCR. This table has hundreds of thousands of clones, about 87% appearing once. This clonotype was obtained from a woman between 18 and 30 years old in good health and CMV-seronegative. The V and J genes are TRBV10-3 and TRBJ2-3, with 7 bases lining up with TRBD1. Material for sequencing was PBMCs. The CDR3 loop is CAISEEGATDTQYF. CDR3 coding DNA: TGTGCCATCAGTGAGGAGGGGGCCACAGATACGCAGTATTTT.